This TCR beta chain was documented in a study of OX40 agonist ivuxolimab in advanced cancers. Study background: A partial response was reached by three patients: one with hepatocellular carcinoma and two with cutaneous melanoma. Findings of the study overall: Within 6 weeks, CD4+ and CD8+ blood T cells expanded clonally at 0.1 to 3.0 mg/kg.

Systemic immunosuppression or autoimmune disease history was grounds to exclude patients. This clone came up a few times. Antigen specificity is unknown. The same CDR3 can be traced to other DNA sequences in this sample. Germline assignment: CDR1 LNHDA and CDR2 SQIVND (reference sequence). CDR3 size: 13 residues. V was cut by 3 bases and J by 16 bases, with 19 bases left in between. TCRdb's table, derived via immunoSEQ multiplex PCR, lists solely in-frame clones and lacks some. This table holds approximately 58,000 clones, around four fifths found once. This specimen consisted of CD4+ or CD8+ T cells sorted from blood, obtained in a trial of the OX40 agonist ivuxolimab. V usage is TRBV19 and J usage is TRBJ2-1; either TRBD1 or TRBD2 may fit D (5 bases each). This TCR was recovered from an adult with an advanced solid tumor such as melanoma, head and neck, liver or kidney cancer. CDR3 sequence reads: CASSIVRDRVKFF. In DNA, the CDR3 is TGTGCCAGTAGTATCGTTCGGGACCGAGTAAAATTCTTC.